The next 27 T cell receptor beta chains were all read from a single sample in a study of blood T cell repertoires in COVID-19. TCRdb's table, derived via immunoSEQ multiplex PCR, lists solely in-frame clones and lacks some. Found here are some 250,000 clones, about 83% of them singletons; the top ten hold 4.5% to 7%. The specimen sequenced was peripheral blood. These receptors were obtained from a man older than 75 with acute or convalescent COVID-19.

The genes are TRBV19 and TRBJ2-3; TRBD2 matches at 12 bases. CDR3 size: 17 residues. V gave up 5 bases and J gave up 0 bases; unmatched junction bases: 6. CDR1 is LNHDA, CDR2 SQIVND, per germline (reference sequence). The CDR3 region is CASSLTSGGLSTDTQYF. CDR3 DNA: TGTGCCAGTAGTCTAACTAGCGGGGGGTTGAGCACAGATACGCAGTATTTT. The full variable domain, with the rest looked up from reference TRBV19 and TRBJ2-3, is DGGITQSPKYLFRKEGQNVTLSCEQNLNHDAMYWYRQDPGQGLRLIYYSQIVNDFQKGDIAEGYSVSREKKESFPLTVTSAQKNPTAFYLCASSLTSGGLSTDTQYFGPGTRLTVL.

The V and J genes are TRBV5-4 and TRBJ2-7, with 12 bases that match TRBD2. Germline V CDR1 and CDR2: SGHNT, YYREEE (reference sequence). The V and J ends lost 0 bases and 6 bases, in that order; junction bases with no gene match: 7. This CDR3 has 16 amino acids. Here the CDR3 DNA reads TGTGCCAGCAGCTTGGCCCTAGCGGGAGGGCCGGCCGAGCAGTACTTC. Its protein product is CASSLALAGGPAEQYF. Full variable domain (rest looked up from reference TRBV5-4 and TRBJ2-7): ETGVTQSPTHLIKTRGQQVTLRCSSQSGHNTVSWYQQALGQGPQFIFQYYREEENGRGNFPPRFSGLQFPNYSSELNVNALELDDSALYLCASSLALAGGPAEQYFGPGTRLTVT.

The V gene is TRBV14, the J gene TRBJ2-7; possibly TRBD2 for D (6 bases). The CDR3 totals 14 residues. Per the germline V gene, CDR1 is SGHDN and CDR2 is FVKESK. V was trimmed by 2 bases and J by 2 bases, leaving 10 bases between them. The CDR3 loop reads CASSQSGATYEQYF. The CDR3 DNA follows: TGTGCCAGCAGCCAATCGGGAGCGACCTACGAGCAGTACTTC.

DNA for the CDR3: TGTGCCAGCAGCCAGGGGACCGGGGAGCTGTTTTTT. Protein: CASSQGTGELFF. The chain combines TRBV6-5 with TRBJ2-2; TRBD1 might be the D (6 bases). Germline V lookup: CDR1 MNHEY, CDR2 SVGAGI. The CDR3 consists of 12 residues. V gave up 6 bases and J gave up 5 bases, with 7 bases separating them.

The chain is built from TRBV4-2 and TRBJ1-2, with D possibly being TRBD1 (6 bases). From germline, CDR1 is LGHNA and CDR2 YNFKEQ. The CDR3 sequence is 17 residues long. Trimming took 0 bases from V and 6 from J, leaving 20 bases between them. CDR3 bases: TGTGCCAGCAGCCAAGAATTACGGACCGTCGAGGGGGATGGCTACACCTTC. Its protein is CASSQELRTVEGDGYTF.

In this sample, this clone turned up a few times. J is TRBJ1-2 and V is TRBV27; no definite D call. The CDR3 spans 12 residues. The V gene's germline CDR1 is MNHEY and CDR2 SMNVEV (reference sequence). The V gene lost 6 bases and the J gene lost 4 bases, with 9 bases spanning the gap. The CDR3 bases are TGTGCCAGCAGCCCCCTCGGCTATGGCTACACCTTC. It translates to CASSPLGYGYTF.

The sample holds a few counts of this clone. This chain uses TRBV5-1 with TRBJ1-6; maybe TRBD1 (6 bases). CDR1 and CDR2 from the germline V gene are SGHRS and YFSETQ. Trimming cost V 6 bases and J 4 bases, with 11 bases left between them. This CDR3 is 14 amino acids long. DNA for the CDR3: TGCGCCAGCACCCCGGGACATTATAATTCACCCCTCCACTTT. Translating it yields CASTPGHYNSPLHF.

This rearrangement joins TRBV5-1 to TRBJ2-3; the match to TRBD2 covers 12 bases. The length of the CDR3 is 15 residues. In germline, CDR1 is SGHRS, CDR2 YFSETQ. The junction had 5 bases not matched to a gene; V was cut back by 3 bases and J by 6 bases. The CDR3 sequence is CASSYGLAGLDTQYF. In DNA form, the CDR3 reads TGCGCCAGCAGCTATGGACTAGCGGGGTTGGATACGCAGTATTTT. Variable domain in full (rest from reference TRBV5-1 and TRBJ2-3): KAGVTQTPRYLIKTRGQQVTLSCSPISGHRSVSWYQQTPGQGLQFLFEYFSETQRNKGNFPGRFSGRQFSNSRSEMNVSTLELGDSALYLCASSYGLAGLDTQYFGPGTRLTVL.

This clone was seen a few times. The chain joins TRBV28 to TRBJ1-2; D is ambiguous. This CDR3 has 14 residues. V was shortened by 2 bases and J by 3 bases, with 10 bases between the two germline ends. Germline V gene lookup returns CDR1 MDHEN and CDR2 SYDVKM. The CDR3 region is CASSLTGEDYGYTF. The CDR3 DNA sequence: TGTGCCAGCAGTTTAACCGGGGAGGACTATGGCTACACCTTC.

The chain has TRBV29-1 and TRBJ1-1; 9 nucleotides align to TRBD1. The J segment lost 6 bases and the V segment lost 7 bases, leaving 9 bases of the junction unmatched. The CDR3 has 13 residues. The germline V gene has CDR1 SQVTM and CDR2 ANQGSEA. The CDR3 coding sequence is TGCAGCGCTAGACAGGGGGTGGATTCTGAAGCTTTCTTT. Translated, it gives CSARQGVDSEAFF.

V gene TRBV6-5 combines with J gene TRBJ2-7; 7 bases fit TRBD1. Germline CDR1 is MNHEY and CDR2 is SVGAGI. The CDR3 runs to 13 residues. With 6 bases clipped from V and 0 bases from J, the junction kept 2 bases outside the gene matches. CDR3 sequence: CASRTGYSYEQYF. CDR3 DNA sequence: TGTGCCAGCAGGACAGGGTACTCCTACGAGCAGTACTTC.

The V call is TRBV5-5, the J call TRBJ2-4, with D tentatively TRBD2 (6 bases). V lost 5 bases to trimming and J lost 0 bases, with 18 bases between them. The CDR3 extends over 17 amino acids. Germline V gene lookup returns CDR1 SGHKS and CDR2 YYEKEE (reference sequence). The CDR3, as DNA: TGTGCCAGCAGTTTGATCGGGGGTGGGCTAGCCAAAAACATTCAGTACTTC. Translation: CASSLIGGGLAKNIQYF.

This clone was picked up a small number of times. V and J are TRBV7-3 and TRBJ2-7, with 7 bases lining up with TRBD1. This CDR3 is 13 amino acids long. In germline, CDR1 is SGHTA, CDR2 FQGTGA. V shed 1 base and J 3 bases; nucleotides not matched to a gene: 0. As DNA, the CDR3 is TGTGCCAGCAGCTTAAGGGACAGCTACGAGCAGTACTTC. This codes for CASSLRDSYEQYF.

The chain employs TRBV29-1 and TRBJ2-5; 7 bases line up with TRBD1. This CDR3 region has 12 residues. Germline CDR1 reads SQVTM; CDR2 reads ANQGSEA. J lost 3 bases, V lost 7 bases, and 5 bases had no gene match. DNA for the CDR3: TGCAGCGCCCCGACAGGGAAAGAGACCCAGTACTTC. Translating gives CSAPTGKETQYF.

This clone is a singleton in its sample. This chain joins TRBV30 and TRBJ2-3, with 8 positions matching TRBD2. Germline CDR1 is GTSNPN and CDR2 is SVGIG (reference sequence). V dropped 8 bases and J dropped 6; count of bases not matched to a gene: 7. The CDR3 runs to 12 residues. The CDR3 DNA reads TGTGCCGGCAGCGGGAGCAGGGATACGCAGTATTTT. Encoded protein: CAGSGSRDTQYF. The full variable domain, in which reference TRBV30 and TRBJ2-3 provide the parts outside the CDR3, is SQTIHQWPATLVQPVGSPLSLECTVEGTSNPNLYWYRQAAGRGLQLLFYSVGIGQISSEVPQNLSASRPQDRQFILSSKKLLLSDSGFYLCAGSGSRDTQYFGPGTRLTVL.

This chain links TRBV5-4 with TRBJ1-1; TRBD1 agrees at 9 bases. CDR1 and CDR2 from the germline V gene are SGHNT and YYREEE (reference sequence). This CDR3 region has 13 residues. Trimming took 10 bases from V and 1 from J; bases not matched to a gene: 5. The CDR3 spells CAGYRGPNTEAFF. CDR3 in DNA: TGTGCCGGATACAGGGGGCCGAACACTGAAGCTTTCTTT.

The chain uses TRBV28 and TRBJ1-2, with TRBD1 matching over 10 bases. V lost 5 bases to trimming and J lost 4 bases; unmatched junction nucleotides: 4. Looked up from germline, CDR1 is MDHEN and CDR2 is SYDVKM. CDR3 length: 14 residues. The CDR3 bases are TGTGCCAGCAGTCTGGGACAGGGGACCTATGGCTACACCTTC. It translates to CASSLGQGTYGYTF.

This rearrangement joins TRBV5-1 to TRBJ1-1; 7 positions match TRBD1. The length of the CDR3 is 14 residues. Germline loops: CDR1 SGHRS, CDR2 YFSETQ. V dropped 6 bases and J dropped 2; count of bases not matched to a gene: 7. CDR3: CASTIQGGNTEAFF. CDR3 in DNA: TGCGCCAGCACGATCCAGGGGGGAAACACTGAAGCTTTCTTT.

The chain employs TRBV19 and TRBJ1-5; the D is unclear. V gave up 6 bases and J gave up 0 bases, with 12 bases separating them. CDR1 and CDR2 from the germline V gene are LNHDA and SQIVND (reference sequence). The CDR3 is 15 amino acids. The DNA of the CDR3 is TGTGCCAGTAGCAACCACAAATATAGCAATCAGCCCCAGCATTTT. Translation gives CASSNHKYSNQPQHF.

The rearrangement joins TRBV28 to TRBJ2-7; TRBD1 might be the D (7 bases). Deletions cut 6 bases from V and 0 bases from J, with 18 bases between. CDR1 and CDR2 from the germline V gene are MDHEN and SYDVKM. The CDR3 is 16 amino acids. DNA of the CDR3: TGTGCCAGCAGAAAGGGGGCGACTAGTAACTCCTACGAGCAGTACTTC. It codes for CASRKGATSNSYEQYF. The full variable domain, in which reference TRBV28 and TRBJ2-7 provide the parts outside the CDR3, is DVKVTQSSRYLVKRTGEKVFLECVQDMDHENMFWYRQDPGLGLRLIYFSYDVKMKEKGDIPEGYSVSREKKERFSLILESASTNQTSMYLCASRKGATSNSYEQYFGPGTRLTVT.

The chain is built from TRBV6-5 and TRBJ1-3; a possible D gene is TRBD1 (6 bases). Trimming removed 7 bases from V and 2 bases from J, with 12 bases in between. Germline V gives CDR1 MNHEY, CDR2 SVGAGI. This CDR3 region has 14 residues. The CDR3 DNA reads TGTGCCAGCATCCAGGGGTCAACTGGAAACACCATATATTTT. Amino acids: CASIQGSTGNTIYF.

Remarks on this clone: Sequence at one end of the junction differs from germline and may be a read error. The chain joins TRBV2 to TRBJ2-1, with D possibly being TRBD2 (6 bases). CDR1 is SNHLY, CDR2 FYNNEI, per germline. The CDR3 sequence is 13 residues long. In DNA, the CDR3 is TGTGCCAGCAGTGAAGCGCTTCCCGGCTGGAGGGTCTTC. As protein: CASSEALPGWRVF.

The V and J genes are TRBV19 and TRBJ2-5; D remains ambiguous. The germline V gene encodes CDR1 LNHDA and CDR2 SQIVND (reference sequence). The V end lost 5 bases, the J end lost 2 bases, and 15 bases lay between the germline ends. The CDR3 has 15 residues. The CDR3 is CASSPAALGQETQYF. CDR3 nucleotides: TGTGCCAGTAGTCCCGCGGCTCTCGGACAAGAGACCCAGTACTTC.

The chain couples TRBV9 to TRBJ1-5, with a possible D match to TRBD1 (5 bases). Germline assignment: CDR1 SGDLS and CDR2 YYNGEE. CDR3 length: 14 residues. The V end was cut by 0 bases, the J end by 4 bases, with 8 bases between. The CDR3 DNA is TGTGCCAGCAGCGTAGGGAAGGGGAATCAGCCCCAGCATTTT. Protein: CASSVGKGNQPQHF. Combining the CDR3 with reference TRBV9 and TRBJ1-5 gives the whole variable domain DSGVTQTPKHLITATGQRVTLRCSPRSGDLSVYWYQQSLDQGLQFLIQYYNGEERAKGNILERFSAQQFPDLHSELNLSSLELGDSALYFCASSVGKGNQPQHFGDGTRLSIL.

This clone was observed once. The V gene is TRBV7-6, the J gene TRBJ2-3; 7 nucleotides match TRBD1. The CDR3 consists of 13 residues. The germline gives CDR1 SGHVS, CDR2 FNYEAQ. With V trimmed by 5 bases and J by 9 bases, 8 bases remained unmatched. CDR3 amino acids: CASSMTGLETQYF. The CDR3 DNA reads TGTGCCAGCAGCATGACAGGGTTAGAAACGCAGTATTTT.

The V call is TRBV11-2, the J call TRBJ2-5, with no clear D. The CDR3 sequence is 16 residues long. Trimming cost V 1 base and J 3 bases, with 15 bases left between them. CDR1 and CDR2 from the germline V gene are SGHAT and FQNNGV. In nucleotides, the CDR3 is TGTGCCAGCAGCTTAGGGGTGACAACAACTGAAGAGACCCAGTACTTC. Its translation: CASSLGVTTTEETQYF.

J is TRBJ2-5 and V is TRBV7-2; D is unresolved. Trimming took off 1 base at V and 5 bases at J, with 11 bases between the two ends. Germline V CDR1 and CDR2: SGHTA, FQGNSA. The CDR3 covers 14 residues. CDR3 sequence reads: CASSLVLTQETQYF. The CDR3 nucleotides read TGTGCCAGCAGCTTAGTTCTCACGCAGGAGACCCAGTACTTC.